This record looks at one TCR beta chain sequence and its context. CDR3 length equals 13 residues. The V end lost 1 base, the J end lost 5 bases, and 8 bases lay between the germline ends. CDR1 and CDR2 (germline): MGHRA, YSYEKL. These data come from a study of T cell changes during pregnancy in multiple sclerosis. TCRdb keeps only in-frame clones here, not all; method: immunoSEQ multiplex PCR. The table lists 95,000 to 110,000 clones, roughly 92% of them singletons. The material sequenced was peripheral blood, taken after pregnancy. The genes are TRBV4-1 and TRBJ2-5; tentatively, D is TRBD2 (5 bases). The receptor's source is a female donor with multiple sclerosis, enrolled in a pregnancy study. CDR3 protein: CASSQVRGETQYF. The CDR3 DNA reads as TGCGCCAGCAGCCAAGTCAGAGGGGAGACCCAGTACTTC.